This entry is about one T cell receptor (beta chain). Its antigen is not known. The data stem from a study of cytomegalovirus exposure and HLA in healthy donors. Background on the study: The roughly 100 million unique TCR beta sequences, from 150 million to 200 million T cells, were found by an earlier analysis. Study-level results: CMV serostatus was the only immune exposure information that was available. Later analysis showed TCR association rates varying by HLA locus, highest for DRB1 and lowest for HLA-C.

Trimming cost V 4 bases and J 8 bases; bases outside gene matches: 7. Germline V gene sequence: CDR1 SGHDT, CDR2 YYEEEE. The CDR3 runs 14 residues. PCR amplification relied on 60 Vbeta primers (plus 13 Jbeta primers). Per the authors' pipeline: Later reanalysis found 60 million to 90 million unique TCR beta chains, some 10 million of them shared. Only in-frame clones appear in the TCRdb table, and some are missing; sequencing was by immunoSEQ multiplex PCR. D and trimming come from the DNA, and the V and J calls and clone size come from that table. The table includes more than 20,000 clones, 70% detected once.

The sample taken for sequencing was PBMCs. The TCR was taken from a woman aged 50 to 60 in good health and CMV-seronegative. The rearrangement uses TRBV5-6 and TRBJ1-4; 8 nucleotides match TRBD1. The CDR3 nucleotides are TGTGCCAGCAGCAGGACAGGGAGCGGAGAAAAACTGTTTTTT. It yields the protein CASSRTGSGEKLFF. The full variable domain, completed using reference TRBV5-6 and TRBJ1-4, is DAGVTQSPTHLIKTRGQQVTLRCSPKSGHDTVSWYQQALGQGPQFIFQYYEEEERQRGNFPDRFSGHQFPNYSSELNVNALLLGDSALYLCASSRTGSGEKLFFGSGTQLSVL.